This is a list of T cell receptor beta chains from one sample in a study of a mutant IDH1 vaccine in newly diagnosed glioma. Profiling relied on immunoSEQ multiplex PCR, and the TCRdb table lists in-frame clones only, not all of them. The data contain 50,000 to 70,000 clones, around 80% of them singletons. Antigens for these TCRs are unknown. The sequencing here drew on PBMCs, taken from a glioma patient whose treatment included an IDH1 peptide vaccine. These receptors were taken from a woman aged 40 to 55 with glioma. Some clones in this sample may be carry-over from other donors' samples. Both conserved end residues are part of each CDR3. D genes are given only for firm matches. Clone size is shown for a subset of rows, as once, few, many or a class of expanded clone.

v_call	j_call	d_call	clone_size	cdr3_nt	cdr3_aa
TRBV6-6	TRBJ2-7	NA	NA	TGTGCCAGCAGTCAGACAGTCAACTACGAGCAGTACTTC	CASSQTVNYEQYF
TRBV29-1	TRBJ1-3	NA	NA	TGCAGCGTCCGAGAGGGTTACGGAAACACCATATATTTT	CSVREGYGNTIYF
TRBV6-5	TRBJ1-5	NA	few	TGTGCCAGCAGTCCCAGGGTAGGGCAGCCCCAGCATTTT	CASSPRVGQPQHF
TRBV5-4	TRBJ1-1	TRBD1	NA	TGTGCCAGCAGCGCGACAGGGACACACACTGAAGCTTTCTTT	CASSATGTHTEAFF
TRBV9	TRBJ2-5	TRBD2	NA	TGTGCCAGCAGCGCGAGGAGCGGGGGTGAAGAGACCCAGTACTTC	CASSARSGGEETQYF
TRBV27	TRBJ2-7	NA	NA	TGTGCCAGCAGTCCGTCTGGGGGGCCCCTGAAGTACGAGCAGTACTTC	CASSPSGGPLKYEQYF
TRBV19	TRBJ1-2	NA	NA	TGTGCCAGTAGTTCTACATACGACAGTACCTATGGCTACACCTTC	CASSSTYDSTYGYTF
TRBV9	TRBJ1-2	NA	few	TGTGCCAGCAGCGTAGAGGTAAGGGAAGGCTACACCTTC	CASSVEVREGYTF
TRBV4-1	TRBJ2-7	NA	NA	TGCGCCAGCAGCCAGGAACGTGGCGGGTCCTACGAGCAGTACTTC	CASSQERGGSYEQYF
TRBV7-2	TRBJ2-7	NA	NA	TGTGCCAGCAGCCTGGGGACCCTCACCTACGAGCAGTACTTC	CASSLGTLTYEQYF
TRBV7-2	TRBJ1-2	NA	NA	TGTGCCAGCAGCTTAATGGGCAGGTCTTATGGCTACACCTTC	CASSLMGRSYGYTF
TRBV27	TRBJ2-1	TRBD2	NA	TGTGCCAGCAGTTTCTCCGGGACTAACTCCTACAATGAGCAGTTCTTC	CASSFSGTNSYNEQFF
TRBV7-6	TRBJ2-2	NA	few	TGTGCCAGCAGCTTAGGCAGGGGCCCCGCGAACACCGGGGAGCTGTTTTTT	CASSLGRGPANTGELFF
TRBV4-2	TRBJ2-7	TRBD1	NA	TGTGCCAGCAGCCGTCAGACAGGGGGGAACTCCTACGAGCAGTACTTC	CASSRQTGGNSYEQYF
TRBV7-9	TRBJ2-7	TRBD1	NA	TGTGCCAGCAGCCAATCCCGGGACAGGGGGCGTGAGCAGTACTTC	CASSQSRDRGREQYF
TRBV5-4	TRBJ2-4	TRBD2	NA	TGTGCCAGCAGCTTGGCGCGGTCGGGGGGCAAAAACATTCAGTACTTC	CASSLARSGGKNIQYF
TRBV19	TRBJ1-1	NA	NA	TGTGCCAGTAGTCAGGCCTCCACTGAAGCTTTCTTT	CASSQASTEAFF
TRBV2	TRBJ1-2	NA	NA	TGTGCCAGCAGGGAGAACCCGCTACACTATGGCTACACCTTC	CASRENPLHYGYTF
TRBV6-5	TRBJ1-5	NA	NA	TGTGCCAGCAGTCCCGACGGAAATAGCAATCAGCCCCAGCATTTT	CASSPDGNSNQPQHF
TRBV2	TRBJ2-6	TRBD1	NA	TGTGCCAGCGCCGGACAGGGTAGGGCGAGCTCTGGGGCCAACGTCCTGACTTTC	CASAGQGRASSGANVLTF
TRBV20-1	TRBJ2-3	NA	few	TGCAGTGTCAGGGTGGCAGATACGCAGTATTTT	CSVRVADTQYF
TRBV7-2	TRBJ2-7	NA	NA	TGTGCCAGCAGCGTCGTCTGGGGACAAATCTACGAGCAGTACTTC	CASSVVWGQIYEQYF
TRBV5-4	TRBJ2-7	TRBD1	NA	TGTGCCAGCAGTCCCGGGACAGGGGGGTACGAGCAGTACTTC	CASSPGTGGYEQYF
TRBV10-3	TRBJ1-1	NA	NA	TGTGCCATCAGTGAGTCGGACGCAGGTACGGGAGAAGCTTTCTTT	CAISESDAGTGEAFF
TRBV25-1	TRBJ2-1	TRBD2	NA	TGTGCCAGCAGTGCGGGGGGTATGTCCTACAATGAGCAGTTCTTC	CASSAGGMSYNEQFF
TRBV12-1	TRBJ2-2	NA	NA	TGTGCCCGCCCACCCCGATCTACGTTCGGGGAGCTGTTTTTT	CARPPRSTFGELFF
TRBV5-4	TRBJ2-1	TRBD2	once	TGTGCCAGCAGCTTCCTAGCGGGGGGTGACAATGAGCAGTTCTTC	CASSFLAGGDNEQFF
TRBV7-9	TRBJ2-2	TRBD1	NA	TGTGCCAGCAGCTTGTCCGGGACAGTCGGGGAGCTGTTTTTT	CASSLSGTVGELFF
TRBV5-1	TRBJ2-2	NA	NA	TGCGCCAGCAGCTTGGGTTGGGGGCGCTCCGGGGAGCTGTTTTTT	CASSLGWGRSGELFF
TRBV7-9	TRBJ2-2	NA	NA	TGTGCCAGCAGTCACTCGGAGGGGCGAGCCGGGGAGCTGTTTTTT	CASSHSEGRAGELFF
TRBV4-1	TRBJ2-3	NA	NA	TGCGCCAGCAGCCAAGGCTATGCGGGTTGGGGCTCAGATACGCAGTATTTT	CASSQGYAGWGSDTQYF
TRBV4-1	TRBJ1-1	NA	NA	TGCGCCAGCAGGGAGGCCATCCGGGCGAACACTGAAGCTTTCTTT	CASREAIRANTEAFF
TRBV15	TRBJ2-7	NA	NA	TGTGCCACCAGCGGCAGACACGCCTACGAGCAGTACTTC	CATSGRHAYEQYF
TRBV7-9	TRBJ2-7	NA	NA	TGTGCCAGCAGCTTAGCGAGGCGTGGGGTAGGCTCCTACGAGCAGTACTTC	CASSLARRGVGSYEQYF
TRBV7-2	TRBJ2-1	NA	NA	TGTGCCAGCAGCTTAGTGCTCAACAATGAGCAGTTCTTC	CASSLVLNNEQFF